The TCR beta chain under discussion was sequenced for a study of T cell responses to AZD1222 COVID-19 vaccine. Data came from immunoSEQ multiplex PCR; TCRdb stores just in-frame clones and leaves some out. Among tens of thousands of clones listed, 80% were seen once. J lost 5 bases, V lost 1 base, and 14 bases had no gene match. The germline V gene has CDR1 MGHRA and CDR2 YSYEKL. The CDR3 length is 19 residues. Overall study results and limits: Donors skewed white British and female; clonal diversity was possibly underestimated. Nearly half of the spike-specific TCRs reportedly recognize variant regions that carry no mutations.

With respect to this clone: Its specificity is unknown.

The rearrangement links TRBV4-1 to TRBJ1-6; 7 positions match TRBD1. The receptor was derived from an adult in good health. This specimen was peripheral blood, taken on day 0 of AZD1222 vaccination. The CDR3 DNA reads as TGCGCCAGCAGCCAAGGATTTGATCCCAGGGGGACCCATAATTCACCCCTCCACTTT. As protein: CASSQGFDPRGTHNSPLHF.